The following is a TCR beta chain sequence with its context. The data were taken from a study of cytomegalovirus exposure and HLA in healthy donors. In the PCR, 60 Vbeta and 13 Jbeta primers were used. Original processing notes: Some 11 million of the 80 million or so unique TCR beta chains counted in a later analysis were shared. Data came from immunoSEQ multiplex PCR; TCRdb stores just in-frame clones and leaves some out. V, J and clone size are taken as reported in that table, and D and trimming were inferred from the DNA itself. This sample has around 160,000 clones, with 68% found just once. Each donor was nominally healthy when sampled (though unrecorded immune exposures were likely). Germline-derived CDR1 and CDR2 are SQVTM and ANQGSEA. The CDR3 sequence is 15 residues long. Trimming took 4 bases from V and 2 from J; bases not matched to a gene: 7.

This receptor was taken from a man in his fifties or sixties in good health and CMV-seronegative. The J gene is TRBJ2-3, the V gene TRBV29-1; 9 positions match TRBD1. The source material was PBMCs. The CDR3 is CSVGGGQGPTDTQYF. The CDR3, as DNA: TGCAGCGTTGGGGGCGGACAGGGGCCCACAGATACGCAGTATTTT.